This T cell receptor (delta chain) is drawn from a study of γδ T cells in repeated Plasmodium falciparum infection. The study's findings and limits: Malian donors came from one small rural village, predominantly one ethnic group.

This clone appeared a few times. Its target is not known. TCRdb lists the protein of a much larger clone for this DNA, which differs at residue 3, so this is likely a read error; the protein given here is translated from the DNA itself. This sample also contains other DNA sequences that code for the same CDR3. Flow sorting of PBMC yielded separate Vgamma9/Vdelta2+ and Vdelta2-negative gammadelta T cell populations for bulk repertoire analysis. TCRdb repeated clone calling on the multiplex PCR reads with CATT. The table shows over 55,000 delta-chain clones, with around 1.7% occurring only once. The ends lost 10 bases at V and 1 base at J; junction bases unmatched: 30. Germline V gives CDR1 TSWWSYY, CDR2 QGS. The CDR3 runs to 21 residues.

V is TRDV1 and J is TRDJ1; 7 bases map to TRDD2. The sequence came from a pool of human donors (malaria-infected and uninfected, not separated). The sequenced material came from gamma-delta T cells from blood. The CDR3 DNA reads TGTGCTCCGGGGGCCCCCTTCCTGACCGGGTCTGAGAGACGTTGCACCGATAAACTCATCTTT. It translates to CAPGAPFLTGSERRCTDKLIF.